A single sample is the source of the 2 T cell receptor beta chains below, sequenced in a study of shared clonotypes between healthy human individuals. The protocol was immunoSEQ multiplex PCR, while the TCRdb copy is restricted to in-frame clones and leaves out a portion. Altogether some 1,600,000 clones are present, approximately 98% being singletons, with the ten largest covering about 0.45%. Sequencing used naive CD4+ T cells sorted from blood. Subset indicated: CD45RA+ positively selected. The source of these receptors is a man aged 25 to 40 in good health.

The chain carries TRBV30 and TRBJ2-3, with no clear D. Germline V gene lookup returns CDR1 GTSNPN and CDR2 SVGIG (reference sequence). The V gene lost 6 bases and the J gene lost 2 bases, with 9 bases spanning the gap. This CDR3 region has 12 residues. CDR3 sequence (DNA): TGTGCCTGTGGGCTAGTCACAGATACGCAGTATTTT. Its translation is CACGLVTDTQYF.

The chain has TRBV10-1 and TRBJ2-3; TRBD1 might be the D (5 bases). V was clipped by 7 bases and J by 2 bases, with 10 bases between them. The CDR3 runs to 13 residues. The V gene's germline CDR1 is WNHNN and CDR2 SYGVQD (reference sequence). Written as DNA, the CDR3 is TGCGCCAGCAAGGGGTCCGCCACAGATACGCAGTATTTT. Translating it yields CASKGSATDTQYF.